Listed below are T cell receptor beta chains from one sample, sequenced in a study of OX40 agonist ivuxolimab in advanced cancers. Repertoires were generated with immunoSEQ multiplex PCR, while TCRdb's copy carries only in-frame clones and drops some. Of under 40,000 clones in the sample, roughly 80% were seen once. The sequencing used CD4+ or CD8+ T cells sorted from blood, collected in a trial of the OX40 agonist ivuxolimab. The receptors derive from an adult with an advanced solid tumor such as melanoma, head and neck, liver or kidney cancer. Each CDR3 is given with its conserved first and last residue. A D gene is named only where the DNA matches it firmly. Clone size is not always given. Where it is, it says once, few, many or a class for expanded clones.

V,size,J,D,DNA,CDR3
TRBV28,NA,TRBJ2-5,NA,TGTGCCAGCAGTTTGGGCAGACGGAAAGAGACCCAGTACTTC,CASSLGRRKETQYF
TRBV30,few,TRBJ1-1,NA,TGTGCCTGGAACCCCAGTCTGAACACTGAAGCTTTCTTT,CAWNPSLNTEAFF
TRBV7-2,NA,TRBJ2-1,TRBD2,TGTGCCAGTGGTCTAGCGGGAGCTGAACATGAGCAGTTCTTC,CASGLAGAEHEQFF
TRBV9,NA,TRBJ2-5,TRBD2,TGTGCCAGCAGCGCACTAGCGGGGAGGGAGGAGACCCAGTACTTC,CASSALAGREETQYF
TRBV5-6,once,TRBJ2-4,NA,TGTGCCAGCAGCTTGGGCGGACTGTTGCTAGCCAAAAACATTCAGTACTTC,CASSLGGLLLAKNIQYF
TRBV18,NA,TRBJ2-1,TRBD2,TGTGCCAGCTCACCACCCGGGGTAGCGGGAGGAGACGAGCAGTTCTTC,CASSPPGVAGGDEQFF
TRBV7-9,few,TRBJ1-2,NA,TGTGCCAGCAGCTTAGGATCCGGGAGCGGCTACACCTTC,CASSLGSGSGYTF
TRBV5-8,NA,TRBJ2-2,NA,TGTGCCAGCAGCTTGGAAGTGTACGGGGAGCTGTTTTTT,CASSLEVYGELFF
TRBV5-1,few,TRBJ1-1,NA,TGCGCCAGCAGCTCCAGCCTTGGATTCAACACTGAAGCTTTCTTT,CASSSSLGFNTEAFF
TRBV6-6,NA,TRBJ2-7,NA,TGTGCCAGCAGTTGGTCGCTAGACTCCTACGAGCAGTACTTC,CASSWSLDSYEQYF
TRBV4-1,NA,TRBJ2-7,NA,TGCGCCAGCAGCCACCTCGCCCGGGGGGCATACGAGCAGTACTTC,CASSHLARGAYEQYF
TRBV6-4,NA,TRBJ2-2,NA,TGTGCCAGCAAGGACTGGGGCACCGGGGAGCTGTTTTTT,CASKDWGTGELFF
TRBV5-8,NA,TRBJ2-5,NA,TGTGCCAGCAGCTTAAGGGTGGAGACCCAGTACTTC,CASSLRVETQYF
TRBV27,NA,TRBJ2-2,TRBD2,TGTGCCAGCAGGACGCTAGCGGGAGGGCCGGCCGGGGAGCTGTTTTTT,CASRTLAGGPAGELFF
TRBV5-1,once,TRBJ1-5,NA,TGCGCCAGCAGCTTGTCAGAGGGGGGCAATCAGCCCCAGCATTTT,CASSLSEGGNQPQHF
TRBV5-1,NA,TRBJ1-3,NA,TGCGCCAGCAGCTCCACAGGGCCCGGAGTTGGCACCATATATTTT,CASSSTGPGVGTIYF
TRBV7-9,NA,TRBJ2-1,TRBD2,TGTGCCAGCAGCTTATCTGCAGCGGGAAGTAATGAGCAGTTCTTC,CASSLSAAGSNEQFF
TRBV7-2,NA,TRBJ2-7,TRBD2,TGTGCCAGCGGCCTCATTGGCGGGAGCTCCTACGAGCAGTACTTC,CASGLIGGSSYEQYF
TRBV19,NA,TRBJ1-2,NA,TGTGCCAGTAGCCCTACACCTCAACCAAACTATGGCTACACCTTC,CASSPTPQPNYGYTF
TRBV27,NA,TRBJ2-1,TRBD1,TGTGCCAGCAGTTTAGTAGGGGACAGGAATGAGCAGTTCTTC,CASSLVGDRNEQFF
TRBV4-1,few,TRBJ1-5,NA,TGCGCCAGCAGCCAAGTTATGGGGGCGGGCAATCAGCCCCAGCATTTT,CASSQVMGAGNQPQHF
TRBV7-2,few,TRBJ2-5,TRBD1,TGTGCCAGCAGCTCGGGACAGGGGAGGCCCCAGTACTTC,CASSSGQGRPQYF
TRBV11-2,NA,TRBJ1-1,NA,TGTGCCAGCAGCTTAGGCCGGACTGAAGCTTTCTTT,CASSLGRTEAFF
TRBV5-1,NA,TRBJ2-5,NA,TGCGCCAGCAGCTTGGCCCCGGGAGTACAAGAGACCCAGTACTTC,CASSLAPGVQETQYF
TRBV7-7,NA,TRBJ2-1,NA,TGTGCTAGCAGCCCACTTAAAGGGAGTGGGAATGAGCAGTTCTTC,CASSPLKGSGNEQFF
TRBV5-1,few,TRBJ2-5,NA,TGCGCCAGCAGCTTGGCCGGCAGCAGACTGATCCAAGAGACCCAGTACTTC,CASSLAGSRLIQETQYF
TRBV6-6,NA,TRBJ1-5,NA,TGTGCCAGCAGTTGGGAACAGCTCAATCAGCCCCAGCATTTT,CASSWEQLNQPQHF
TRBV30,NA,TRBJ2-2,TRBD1,TGTGCCTGGAGTGTACGTCGGACAGGGGACACCGGGGAGCTGTTTTTT,CAWSVRRTGDTGELFF
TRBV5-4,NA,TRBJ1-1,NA,TGTGCCAGCAGCAGCGGGACATCGAACACTGAAGCTTTCTTT,CASSSGTSNTEAFF
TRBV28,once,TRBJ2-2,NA,TGTGCCAGCAGGGGCTCGGGGGGCCCTGCCGGGGAGCTGTTTTTT,CASRGSGGPAGELFF
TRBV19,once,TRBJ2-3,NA,TGTGCCAGTAGTATGCATGTTCAGTGGGCAGATACGCAGTATTTT,CASSMHVQWADTQYF
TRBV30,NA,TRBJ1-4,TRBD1,TGTGCCTGGAGTTCACCTTTTATCTTAGGACAGGGCAATGAAAAACTGTTTTTT,CAWSSPFILGQGNEKLFF
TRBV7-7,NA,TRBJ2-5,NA,TGTGCCAGCAGCTCCAACCCAGGGGTAGAGACCCAGTACTTC,CASSSNPGVETQYF
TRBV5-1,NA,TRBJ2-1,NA,TGCGCCAGCAGCTTTTCCGGGGAGTCCTACAATGAGCAGTTCTTC,CASSFSGESYNEQFF
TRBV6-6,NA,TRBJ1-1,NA,TGTGCCAGCAGCCCCTTAGGCAGGGCTGGGGCTTTCTTT,CASSPLGRAGAFF
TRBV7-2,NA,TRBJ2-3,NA,TGTGCCAGCAGCCGCCGCACGGCAGCCGCTAGCACAGATACGCAGTATTTT,CASSRRTAAASTDTQYF
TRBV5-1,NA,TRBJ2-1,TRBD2,TGCGCCAGCAGCTCATCAGGACTAGCGGGAGTTTACAATGAGCAGTTCTTC,CASSSSGLAGVYNEQFF